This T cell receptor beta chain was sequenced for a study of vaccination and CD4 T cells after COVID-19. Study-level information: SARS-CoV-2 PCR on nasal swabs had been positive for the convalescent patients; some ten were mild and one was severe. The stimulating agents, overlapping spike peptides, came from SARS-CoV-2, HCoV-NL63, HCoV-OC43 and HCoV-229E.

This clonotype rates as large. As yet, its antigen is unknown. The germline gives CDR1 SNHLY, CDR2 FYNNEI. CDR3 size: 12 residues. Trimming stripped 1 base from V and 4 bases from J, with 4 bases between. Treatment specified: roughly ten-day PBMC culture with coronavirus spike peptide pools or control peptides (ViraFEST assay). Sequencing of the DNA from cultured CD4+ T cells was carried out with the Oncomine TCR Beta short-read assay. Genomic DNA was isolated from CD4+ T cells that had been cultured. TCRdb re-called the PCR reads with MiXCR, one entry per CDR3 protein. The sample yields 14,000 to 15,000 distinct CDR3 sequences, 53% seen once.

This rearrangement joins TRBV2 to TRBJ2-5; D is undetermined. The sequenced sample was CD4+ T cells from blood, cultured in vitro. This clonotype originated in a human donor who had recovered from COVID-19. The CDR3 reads CASSEGIETQYF. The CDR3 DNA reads TGTGCCAGCAGTGAAGGGATAGAGACCCAGTACTTC.